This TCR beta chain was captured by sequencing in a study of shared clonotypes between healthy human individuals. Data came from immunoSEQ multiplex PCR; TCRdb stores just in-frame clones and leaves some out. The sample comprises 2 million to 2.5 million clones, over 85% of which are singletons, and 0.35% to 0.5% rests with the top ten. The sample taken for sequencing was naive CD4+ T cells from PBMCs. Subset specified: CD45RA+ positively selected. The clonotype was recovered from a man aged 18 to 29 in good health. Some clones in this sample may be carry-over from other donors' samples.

The CDR3 region has the DNA TGCGCCAGCAGCCGAACCCCCGGGACAGATTCCTACAATGAGCAGTTCTTC. Residues: CASSRTPGTDSYNEQFF. The chain couples TRBV5-1 to TRBJ2-1; 7 nucleotides line up with TRBD1. Losses at the gene ends were 4 bases for V and 1 base for J; bases not matched to a gene: 11. The CDR3 sequence is 17 residues long. CDR1 is SGHRS, CDR2 YFSETQ, per germline.